The source of this T cell receptor (beta chain) is a study of cytomegalovirus exposure and HLA in healthy donors. On the study more broadly: Some 200 million T cells yielded some 100 million unique TCR beta sequences, as an earlier analysis found. Broader study findings: HLA alleles showed associations with about 15,000 TCR beta sequences in a later analysis, at a 0.05 false discovery rate. A link between a missense DCLRE1C variant and TCR beta V- and J-gene trimming emerged from a later analysis. Presence/absence analysis assumed near-uniform sequencing depth across donors.

About this clone itself: Antigen specificity is unknown.

With 60 Vbeta and 13 Jbeta primers, the PCR was carried out. Libraries were prepared by immunoSEQ multiplex PCR; TCRdb keeps only in-frame clonotypes and omits some of them. The table lists roughly 100,000 clones, approximately 77% of them singletons. Germline loops: CDR1 SGHDN, CDR2 FVKESK. The CDR3 loop spans 16 amino acids. The V end was cut by 4 bases, the J end by 0 bases, with 10 bases between. Sequenced input: PBMCs. This chain links TRBV14 with TRBJ2-6, with D possibly matching TRBD1 (6 bases). This TCR was recovered from a human donor in good health. The CDR3 reads CASSRDIPSGANVLTF. The CDR3 nucleotides read TGTGCCAGCAGCCGGGACATCCCCTCTGGGGCCAACGTCCTGACTTTC.